Listed here is a single T cell receptor beta chain. No antigen is known for it. This sample was taken from a study of cytomegalovirus exposure and HLA in healthy donors. Across the whole study: From approximately 170 million T cells, an earlier analysis saw around 120 million unique TCR beta sequences.

Study observations and caveats: Sequencing likely produced, as an artifact, a cluster of highly shared sequence variants. Segments of the TCR beta V type were, in most cases, productive about 87% or about 30% of the time in an earlier analysis.

The primer mix had 60 Vbeta and 13 Jbeta primers. The table came from immunoSEQ multiplex PCR; TCRdb's copy has only in-frame clones and leaves some out. The sample yields around 150,000 clones, 80% seen once. The source is a man aged 25-40 years in good health. The sample taken for sequencing was PBMCs.

CDR3 nucleotides: TGTGCCAGCAGCGCCAGGACAGGGGATGGCTACACCTTC. Amino acid sequence: CASSARTGDGYTF. The chain joins TRBV7-2 to TRBJ1-2; 9 positions match TRBD1. In germline, CDR1 is SGHTA, CDR2 FQGNSA. This CDR3 spans 13 amino acids. The ends lost 5 bases at V and 6 bases at J; junction bases unmatched: 4.